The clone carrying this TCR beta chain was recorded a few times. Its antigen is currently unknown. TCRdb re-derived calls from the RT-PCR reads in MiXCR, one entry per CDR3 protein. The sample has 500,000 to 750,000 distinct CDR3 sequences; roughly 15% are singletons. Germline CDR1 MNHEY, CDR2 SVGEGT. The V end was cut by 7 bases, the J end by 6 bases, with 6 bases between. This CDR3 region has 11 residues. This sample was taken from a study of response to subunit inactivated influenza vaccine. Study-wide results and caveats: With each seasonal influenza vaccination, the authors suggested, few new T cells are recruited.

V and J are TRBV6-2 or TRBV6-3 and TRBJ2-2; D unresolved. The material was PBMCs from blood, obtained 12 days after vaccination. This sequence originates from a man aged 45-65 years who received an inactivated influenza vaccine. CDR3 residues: CASTFSGELFF. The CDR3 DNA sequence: TGTGCCAGCACCTTCTCCGGGGAGCTGTTTTTT.